What follows are 26 T cell receptor beta chains derived from one specimen sequenced in a study of T-cell reconstitution after alpha-beta-depleted transplantation in children. A TCRbeta library incorporating unique molecular identifiers was prepared. TCRdb passed the PCR reads through MiXCR, listing each CDR3 protein once. The sample shows fewer than 150,000 distinct CDR3 sequences, around 9.8% of them seen only once. Sample: PBMCs, mostly from graft donor cells, taken 180 days after TCRalphabeta/CD19-depleted stem cell transplant. The receptor source for this set is a girl less than two years old who had a stem cell transplant for combined immunodeficiency, so the T cells may come from the graft donor.

This clonotype has a single count. The chain links TRBV15 to TRBJ2-5, with TRBD1 matching over 8 bases. The CDR3 runs to 18 residues. The germline CDR1 and CDR2 sequences are LNHNV and YYDKDF (reference sequence). Trimming cost V 0 bases and J 4 bases; bases outside gene matches: 13. Written as DNA, the CDR3 is TGTGCCACCAGCAGAGATCTTGGAGGTTGGGACAGGAGAGAGACCCAGTACTTC. Translation: CATSRDLGGWDRRETQYF.

This rearrangement joins TRBV6-2 or TRBV6-3 to TRBJ2-7, with 8 bases aligning to TRBD1. Trimming cost V 4 bases and J 13 bases; bases outside gene matches: 18. CDR1 and CDR2 from the germline V gene are MNHEY and SVGEGT. The CDR3 is 15 amino acids. This CDR3 is CASSSGQGPMSRHYF. As DNA, the CDR3 is TGTGCCAGCAGTTCCGGACAGGGTCCGATGTCTAGACACTACTTC.

The chain links TRBV18 to TRBJ2-7; 7 nucleotides line up with TRBD2. Germline trimming cut 1 base from V and 3 bases from J; bases unmatched to any gene: 6. This CDR3 has 15 residues. Germline CDR1 is KGHSH and CDR2 is LQKENI. CDR3 amino acids: CASSPRPAGNYEQYF. The CDR3 DNA sequence: TGTGCCAGCTCACCACGGCCAGCGGGGAACTACGAGCAGTACTTC.

Only a few counts were recorded for this clonotype. The chain carries TRBV29-1 and TRBJ1-1; possibly TRBD1 for D (6 bases). The CDR3 length is 12 residues. Trimming took 6 bases from V and 1 from J, leaving 9 bases between them. Germline values: CDR1 SQVTM, CDR2 ANQGSEA. CDR3 protein: CSVGHPNTEAFF. The CDR3 DNA follows: TGCAGCGTGGGACACCCGAACACTGAAGCTTTCTTT.

This clonotype was detected a few times. This chain links TRBV5-1 with TRBJ2-7, with D maybe TRBD1 (6 bases). Trimming removed 4 bases at V and 3 bases at J, with 17 bases between. This CDR3 region has 15 residues. Looked up from germline, CDR1 is SGHRS and CDR2 is YFSETQ. CDR3 DNA: TGCGCCAGCAGCCCCCCGGGACAACCTTTCTACGAGCAGTACTTC. As protein: CASSPPGQPFYEQYF.

This clonotype is labeled as medium-sized. The rearrangement links TRBV5-8 to TRBJ2-7; unclear D gene. The V gene lost 2 bases and the J gene lost 0 bases, with 6 bases spanning the gap. CDR3 length equals 13 residues. Germline lookup yields CDR1 SGHTS and CDR2 YDEGEE. CDR3 bases: TGTGCCAGCAGCTTAAGGGTCTCCTACGAGCAGTACTTC. Translation: CASSLRVSYEQYF.

Many counts were recorded for this clonotype. One end of the junction fails to match germline, which may point to a read error. This chain links TRBV7-7 with TRBJ2-1; 10 bases line up with TRBD2. The length of the CDR3 is 17 residues. Germline V CDR1 and CDR2: SSHAT, FNYEAQ (reference sequence). The CDR3 loop reads CASSPGLAVLSYNEQFF. The CDR3 nucleotides are TGTGCTAGCAGCCCAGGACTAGCGGTTCTCTCCTACAATGAGCAGTTCTTC.

In its sample, this clonotype was seen a few times. The chain couples TRBV5-1 to TRBJ2-1; 12 nucleotides line up with TRBD2. V lost 3 bases and J lost 4; bases outside the gene matches: 5. There are 16 residues in the CDR3. Germline-derived CDR1 and CDR2 are SGHRS and YFSETQ. CDR3 sequence reads: CASSSILAGGYNEQFF. Here the CDR3 DNA reads TGCGCCAGCAGCTCGATCCTAGCGGGGGGGTACAATGAGCAGTTCTTC.

This chain joins TRBV20-1 and TRBJ2-5; possibly TRBD1 or TRBD2 for D (5 bases each). The CDR3 extends over 13 amino acids. V lost 1 base and J 5 bases, leaving 11 bases between the germline ends. CDR1 DFQATT and CDR2 SNEGSKA come from the germline V gene (reference sequence). CDR3 in amino acids: CSARGGKRETQYF. DNA for the CDR3: TGCAGTGCTAGAGGGGGGAAGCGGGAGACCCAGTACTTC.

V gene TRBV18 combines with J gene TRBJ2-3; 7 bases match TRBD1. J was trimmed by 5 bases and V by 4 bases; bases with no gene match: 3. The CDR3 is made up of 13 amino acids. Germline CDR1 and CDR2: KGHSH and LQKENI. The CDR3, as DNA: TGTGCCAGCTCACTTGGGACAGTAGATACGCAGTATTTT. It specifies CASSLGTVDTQYF. The variable domain in full, completed from reference TRBV18 and TRBJ2-3, reads NAGVMQNPRHLVRRRGQEARLRCSPMKGHSHVYWYRQLPEEGLKFMVYLQKENIIDESGMPKERFSAEFPKEGPSILRIQQVVRGDSAAYFCASSLGTVDTQYFGPGTRLTVL.

V gene TRBV7-6 combines with J gene TRBJ2-1; the match to TRBD2 covers 8 bases. Trimming took 5 bases from V and 3 from J; bases not matched to a gene: 9. CDR3 length equals 16 residues. Per the germline V gene, CDR1 is SGHVS and CDR2 is FNYEAQ. CDR3 in amino acids: CASSGPGLGYYNEQFF. The CDR3 DNA sequence: TGTGCCAGCAGCGGGCCGGGACTAGGCTACTACAATGAGCAGTTCTTC.

The V and J genes are TRBV5-1 and TRBJ1-1, with 7 bases fitting TRBD1. This CDR3 has 13 residues. Germline CDR1 SGHRS, CDR2 YFSETQ. With V trimmed by 6 bases and J by 4 bases, 6 bases remained unmatched. DNA of the CDR3: TGCGCCAGCATCACGACAGGGTTCACTGAAGCTTTCTTT. Its translation: CASITTGFTEAFF.

This rearrangement joins TRBV7-9 to TRBJ2-2; D may be TRBD1 (6 bases). This CDR3 spans 14 amino acids. The V end was cut by 10 bases, the J end by 2 bases, with 14 bases between. CDR1 is SEHNR, CDR2 FQNEAQ, per germline (reference sequence). The CDR3 is CATGDIPNTGELFF. The CDR3 DNA sequence: TGTGCCACCGGGGACATACCAAACACCGGGGAGCTGTTTTTT.

The CDR3 DNA follows: TGTGCCAGCAGTTTTTCCCTGCGGGGGGCTGGAGGTCGGGGTGAAAAACTGTTTTTT. This encodes CASSFSLRGAGGRGEKLFF. J is TRBJ1-4 and V is TRBV12-3 or TRBV12-4, with D possibly TRBD1 on 6 matching bases. Trimming removed 3 bases at V and 7 bases at J, with 27 bases between. CDR3 length: 19 amino acids.

The CDR3 here is CASSTTGSPNTGELFF. CDR3 nucleotides: TGTGCCAGCAGCACGACAGGGAGTCCGAACACCGGGGAGCTGTTTTTT. The chain couples TRBV7-3 to TRBJ2-2, with 7 nucleotides matching TRBD1. This CDR3 contains 16 residues. The trim removed 5 bases at V and 0 bases at J, leaving 6 bases unmatched. Germline CDR1 is SGHTA and CDR2 is FQGTGA.

This clonotype was picked up many times. This sequence joins TRBV20-1 and TRBJ2-7, with 7 positions matching TRBD2. The CDR3 has 13 residues. Germline CDR1 and CDR2: DFQATT and SNEGSKA (reference sequence). V lost 5 bases, J lost 3 bases, and 7 bases stayed unmatched. The CDR3 sequence: CSALGLGDYEQYF. As DNA, the CDR3 is TGCAGTGCTCTTGGACTAGGGGACTACGAGCAGTACTTC.

The chain uses TRBV29-1 and TRBJ2-5; no clear D gene. Germline V gene lookup returns CDR1 SQVTM and CDR2 ANQGSEA. The CDR3 runs to 11 residues. The V end was cut by 6 bases, the J end by 5 bases, with 10 bases between. The CDR3 bases are TGCAGCGTCACCCAGTCCGAGACCCAGTACTTC. Amino acid sequence: CSVTQSETQYF.

Points on this clonotype: A junction boundary mismatches the germline segment, possibly from a read error. The rearrangement joins TRBV20-1 to TRBJ2-1, with TRBD2 identical over 9 bases. Germline CDR1 reads DFQATT; CDR2 reads SNEGSKA (reference sequence). The CDR3 consists of 16 residues. The CDR3, as DNA: TGCAGTGCTACATCACTGACTAGCGGACATTACAATGAGCAGTTCTTT. Its protein product is CSATSLTSGHYNEQFF.

The V and J genes are TRBV12-3 or TRBV12-4 and TRBJ2-1; D remains unclear. The CDR3 runs to 15 residues. The V gene lost 9 bases and the J gene lost 8 bases, with 23 bases spanning the gap. CDR3: CASVERKHGRDEQFF. CDR3 nucleotides: TGTGCCAGTGTAGAACGAAAACACGGACGGGATGAGCAGTTCTTC.

This clonotype was seen more than once but under ten times. The chain uses TRBV5-1 and TRBJ1-4; D call uncertain. V lost 1 base, J lost 3 bases, and 7 bases lay in between. CDR1 and CDR2 (germline): SGHRS, YFSETQ. This CDR3 has 14 amino acids. The CDR3 bases are TGCGCCAGCAGCTTGATAGGGTCTAATGAAAAACTGTTTTTT. Its protein is CASSLIGSNEKLFF.

This clonotype was seen a few times. The J gene is TRBJ1-5, the V gene TRBV5-1; D unclear. The CDR3 totals 13 residues. Per the germline V gene, CDR1 is SGHRS and CDR2 is YFSETQ. V was shortened by 1 base and J by 7 bases, with 9 bases between the two germline ends. The CDR3 loop reads CASSLMGGQPQHF. The DNA of the CDR3 is TGCGCCAGCAGCTTGATGGGCGGGCAGCCCCAGCATTTT. Full variable domain (remainder filled in from reference TRBV5-1 and TRBJ1-5): KAGVTQTPRYLIKTRGQQVTLSCSPISGHRSVSWYQQTPGQGLQFLFEYFSETQRNKGNFPGRFSGRQFSNSRSEMNVSTLELGDSALYLCASSLMGGQPQHFGDGTRLSIL.

This clonotype occurred many times. The chain combines TRBV20-1 with TRBJ2-3; TRBD2 matches at 13 bases. Germline V gives CDR1 DFQATT, CDR2 SNEGSKA (reference sequence). J gave up 5 bases and V 4 bases, and 6 bases lay outside the gene matches. The CDR3 is 15 residues long. The CDR3 reads CSANGLAGVEDTQYF. The DNA of the CDR3 is TGCAGTGCTAATGGACTAGCGGGGGTGGAAGATACGCAGTATTTT.

This clonotype was observed a few times. The chain's CDR3 is CASSAQGIGNTIYF. Written as DNA, the CDR3 is TGTGCCAGCAGCGCCCAGGGGATTGGAAACACCATATATTTT. The rearrangement uses TRBV7-2 and TRBJ1-3; D is perhaps TRBD1 (6 bases). The germline V and J ends were trimmed by 5 bases and 3 bases, with 11 bases remaining between them. The CDR3 loop spans 14 amino acids. Per germline, CDR1 SGHTA and CDR2 FQGNSA.

This clonotype has a handful of counts. The gene calls are TRBV20-1 and TRBJ2-2; D perhaps matches TRBD2 (6 bases). The V gene lost 0 bases and the J gene lost 4 bases, with 15 bases spanning the gap. Per the germline V gene, CDR1 is DFQATT and CDR2 is SNEGSKA (reference sequence). The CDR3 contains 16 residues. The CDR3 nucleotides read TGCAGTGCTAGAGATTGGGTAGCGGCGGGCACCGGGGAGCTGTTTTTT. Translation gives CSARDWVAAGTGELFF.

V gene TRBV20-1 combines with J gene TRBJ1-1; maybe TRBD1 (5 bases). Germline CDR1 and CDR2: DFQATT and SNEGSKA (reference sequence). V gave up 6 bases and J gave up 6 bases, with 11 bases separating them. The CDR3 is 11 residues long. CDR3: CSARRGSEAFF. For the CDR3, the DNA is TGCAGTGCAAGAAGGGGATCTGAAGCTTTCTTT.

This clonotype was recorded a few times. The chain has TRBV12-3 or TRBV12-4 and TRBJ2-7, with a weak D call TRBD2 (5 bases). Trimming shortened V by 6 bases and J by 3 bases, and 15 bases separated the two germline ends. CDR3 length equals 14 residues. The chain's CDR3 is CASRVSGNLYEQYF. CDR3 DNA sequence: TGTGCCAGCAGGGTATCCGGGAATCTCTACGAGCAGTACTTC.